The 14 T cell receptor beta chains given below trace back to one sample, sequenced in a study of long-term antiretroviral therapy in people with HIV. Investigators performed immunoSEQ version v3.0 at survey level. Sequenced by immunoSEQ multiplex PCR; TCRdb stores in-frame clones only, minus some. The table shows under 30,000 clones, with 90% to 95% occurring only once. The sample consisted of unsorted PBMCs, taken 7.3 to 7.5 years after starting antiretroviral therapy. These receptors came from a man over 45 with HIV.

The gene calls are TRBV15 and TRBJ2-1; D is perhaps TRBD2 (5 bases). The germline V gene encodes CDR1 LNHNV and CDR2 YYDKDF (reference sequence). This CDR3 comprises 17 residues. V was trimmed by 3 bases and J by 5 bases, leaving 20 bases between them. DNA for the CDR3: TGTGCCACCAGCAGCACGGGAACCCCAACCAACCACAATGAGCAGTTCTTC. Its protein product is CATSSTGTPTNHNEQFF.

The chain links TRBV6-1 to TRBJ2-3; 10 bases map to TRBD1. Trimming cost V 8 bases and J 2 bases; bases outside gene matches: 1. The CDR3 loop spans 13 amino acids. Germline assignment: CDR1 MNHNS and CDR2 SASEGT. For the CDR3, the DNA is TGTGCCAGCGGACAGGGGGACACAGATACGCAGTATTTT. As protein: CASGQGDTDTQYF.

V usage is TRBV27 and J usage is TRBJ1-2, with D uncertain. CDR1 is MNHEY and CDR2 is SMNVEV in the germline V gene (reference sequence). V was clipped by 7 bases and J by 0 bases, with 12 bases between them. The CDR3 is 14 residues long. This chain's CDR3 is CASKVRMTNYGYTF. DNA of the CDR3: TGTGCCAGCAAGGTCAGGATGACTAACTATGGCTACACCTTC.

The V call is TRBV29-1, the J call TRBJ1-2, with D possibly TRBD1 on 6 matching bases. The ends were cut back, 3 bases at V and 5 bases at J, with 16 bases in the middle. The V gene's germline CDR1 is SQVTM and CDR2 ANQGSEA. The CDR3 covers 14 residues. The DNA of the CDR3 is TGCAGCGTTGACCCCCGGGCAGGGGATTATGGCTACACCTTC. Translating it yields CSVDPRAGDYGYTF. Using reference TRBV29-1 and TRBJ1-2 for the parts outside the CDR3, the full variable domain is SAVISQKPSRDICQRGTSLTIQCQVDSQVTMMFWYRQQPGQSLTLIATANQGSEATYESGFVIDKFPISRPNLTFSTLTVSNMSPEDSSIYLCSVDPRAGDYGYTFGSGTRLTVV.

This chain links TRBV19 with TRBJ2-1; TRBD1 agrees at 7 bases. Per germline, CDR1 LNHDA and CDR2 SQIVND (reference sequence). This CDR3 contains 14 residues. Losses at the gene ends were 4 bases for V and 3 bases for J; bases not matched to a gene: 3. The CDR3 loop is CASSTGDSYNEQFF. The CDR3 DNA is TGTGCCAGTAGTACCGGGGACAGCTACAATGAGCAGTTCTTC.

Only one count was recorded for this clone. V usage is TRBV12-5 and J usage is TRBJ2-2; D is undetermined. CDR3 size: 14 residues. Trimming removed 6 bases at V and 1 base at J, with 9 bases between. Looked up from germline, CDR1 is LGHNT and CDR2 is FRNRAP. The CDR3, as DNA: TGTGCTAGTGGCCCCCCAGGGAACACCGGGGAGCTGTTTTTT. Protein: CASGPPGNTGELFF. Looking up the rest from reference TRBV12-5 and TRBJ2-2 gives the full variable domain: DARVTQTPRHKVTEMGQEVTMRCQPILGHNTVFWYRQTMMQGLELLAYFRNRAPLDDSGMPKDRFSAEMPDATLATLKIQPSEPRDSAVYFCASGPPGNTGELFFGEGSRLTVL.

This rearrangement joins TRBV5-1 to TRBJ2-1; possibly TRBD2 for D (6 bases). The V gene lost 2 bases and the J gene lost 8 bases, with 23 bases spanning the gap. Germline V gene sequence: CDR1 SGHRS, CDR2 YFSETQ. The CDR3 spans 17 residues. CDR3 amino acids: CASSLGFVRVREDEQFF. The DNA for the CDR3 is TGCGCCAGCAGCTTAGGGTTCGTCAGGGTGAGGGAGGATGAGCAGTTCTTC.

The chain couples TRBV18 to TRBJ2-3; D uncertain. The CDR3 length is 12 residues. In germline, CDR1 is KGHSH, CDR2 LQKENI. Trimming pared 5 bases from V and 5 bases from J, leaving 8 bases between. As DNA, the CDR3 is TGTGCCAGCTCATCGACGGGAGATACGCAGTATTTT. Protein product: CASSSTGDTQYF.

V and J are TRBV6-1 and TRBJ1-2; TRBD1 agrees at 9 bases. The CDR3 runs 14 residues. The germline CDR1 and CDR2 sequences are MNHNS and SASEGT. V lost 6 bases and J lost 8; bases outside the gene matches: 10. CDR3 sequence: CASSETGGVGGYTF. The CDR3 region has the DNA TGTGCCAGCAGCGAGACAGGGGGGGTCGGGGGCTACACCTTC.

The rearrangement joins TRBV5-4 to TRBJ2-2, with D perhaps TRBD1 (6 bases). V gave up 5 bases and J gave up 3 bases, with 14 bases separating them. CDR1 SGHNT and CDR2 YYREEE come from the germline V gene (reference sequence). The length of the CDR3 is 15 residues. CDR3 region: CASSRRDTYTGELFF. Written as DNA, the CDR3 is TGTGCCAGCAGTCGCCGGGACACCTACACCGGGGAGCTGTTTTTT.

The CDR3 sequence is CAWSLDETGFRYGYTF. CDR3 nucleotide sequence: TGTGCCTGGAGCCTGGATGAGACAGGGTTTAGATATGGCTACACCTTC. The V call is TRBV30, the J call TRBJ1-2, with 7 bases identical to TRBD1. Germline-derived CDR1 and CDR2 are GTSNPN and SVGIG (reference sequence). Trimming cost V 3 bases and J 5 bases; bases outside gene matches: 15. The length of the CDR3 is 16 residues.

V usage is TRBV27 and J usage is TRBJ2-3, with a possible D match to TRBD2 (7 bases). This CDR3 spans 16 amino acids. V shed 10 bases and J shed 5 bases, with 25 bases lying between them. In germline, CDR1 is MNHEY, CDR2 SMNVEV (reference sequence). The CDR3 sequence is CANPPGRGGAGDTQYF. The CDR3 nucleotides read TGTGCCAACCCTCCTGGGCGAGGGGGGGCAGGAGATACGCAGTATTTT.

The chain has TRBV27 and TRBJ1-1; tentatively, D is TRBD1 (5 bases). This CDR3 is built from 14 residues. V was pared by 6 bases and J by 5 bases, with 16 bases between. From germline, CDR1 is MNHEY and CDR2 SMNVEV (reference sequence). The CDR3 nucleotides are TGTGCCAGCAGACCGGGAGGGACGTCAACTGAAGCTTTCTTT. It codes for CASRPGGTSTEAFF.

The chain has TRBV7-6 and TRBJ2-6; D remains ambiguous. The CDR3 totals 18 residues. CDR1 and CDR2 from the germline V gene are SGHVS and FNYEAQ. V lost 5 bases to trimming and J lost 1 base, with 18 bases between them. CDR3 sequence reads: CASSPLGRTSSGANVLTF. CDR3 coding DNA: TGTGCCAGCAGCCCCTTGGGCAGGACCTCTTCTGGGGCCAACGTCCTGACTTTC.